This T cell receptor beta chain originates from a study of cytomegalovirus exposure and HLA in healthy donors listed by TCRdb under 2017. With regard to the full study: According to a later analysis, the 120 or so validation repertoires were produced on the same platform as the approximately 600 repertoires of the first cohort. The study was designed to test whether signatures of past pathogen exposure could be identified by cataloging public T cell receptors. A separate validation cohort of roughly 130 different subjects was used in addition to the 666-subject first cohort. High-throughput TCR immunosequencing, statistical association of individual TCRs with disease status, and machine learning were combined to predict cytomegalovirus infection status.

Broad study findings and their caveats: According to the authors, the approach could potentially be generalized to other disease states and immunological phenotypes. A total of fewer than 200 TCR beta chains were listed by the study as associated with cytomegalovirus. The classifier was reported to diagnose cytomegalovirus status with high specificity and sensitivity in both the original cohort and the validation cohort. A later analysis lacked HLA typing for the validation cohort, so it scored co-occurrence in that cohort across all 130 or so repertoires. Subsequent analysis determined that TCRs grouped into clusters in the first cohort also showed a tendency toward co-occurrence across the 130 or so validation repertoires, and approximately 93% of cluster scores exceeded 0. Most TCR sequences were seen in very few donors, while some public TCRs were found in many individuals. In vitro tests confirmed that a few of the cytomegalovirus-associated TCR beta chains recognize cytomegalovirus antigens.

The table lists this clone with a few counts. Its specific antigen is unknown. Per-nucleotide qualities are absent, and no much larger clonotype sits a single base away. Trimming costs V 8 bases and J 4 bases, and their ends lie 20 bases apart. The CDR3 numbers 15 residues from cysteine through phenylalanine. CDR3 DNA only is kept here, 45 bases in frame from base 1. CDR1 and CDR2 are drawn from the germline V gene (reference sequence): LNHDA, SQIVND. The donors were included in the validation cohort of roughly 130 subjects, a group kept apart from the approximately 700-subject first cohort. Libraries were built with the immunoSEQ multiplex PCR assay. As for how the authors treated the data: To diagnose cytomegalovirus status from the catalog of TCR beta chain sequences, a statistical classification framework was built. This immuneACCESS table, as held by TCRdb, lists in-frame sequences with V and J called but not all clones. Of the missing ones, under half trace to an unresolved V gene in checked studies; the others have no known cause. V, J and clone size derive from that table, while D and trimming were established from the DNA sequence. The sample data list fewer than 400,000 clones, and 70% to 90% of these were observed just once. The ten largest clones add up to around 0.8% of the sample.

The sample taken for sequencing was PBMCs. The chain is made from TRBV19 and TRBJ1-1, with TRBD1 perhaps the D gene, on 6 matching bases. This sequence originates from a woman aged 18-29 years in good health and CMV-seronegative. The DNA is TGTGCCAGTGCCACACAGGGCATCGTTTCCACTGAAGCTTTCTTT. The resulting protein is CASATQGIVSTEAFF.